This T cell receptor (beta chain) was sequenced during a study of blood T cell repertoires in COVID-19. Turning to the study itself: Researchers got acute and convalescent COVID-19 samples from the United States, Italy and Spain. Nucleic acid was either cDNA or gDNA, and it came from T cells, B-cell-depleted T cells, or PBMCs.

The authors' processing: Amplification from reference gene primers served as the basis for estimated nucleated cell counts. The data were produced by immunoSEQ multiplex PCR, yet TCRdb's version contains in-frame clones alone and is incomplete. V and J calls and clone size are those listed in that table; D and trimming were worked out from the DNA. The data contain some 120,000 clones, around 90% of them singletons. CDR3 length: 14 amino acids. V lost 3 bases and J lost 3; bases outside the gene matches: 5. Germline V gene sequence: CDR1 LGHDT, CDR2 YNNKEL (reference sequence). J is TRBJ2-7 and V is TRBV3-1 (or the pseudogene TRBV3-2); 7 positions agree with TRBD1. Sequenced sample: peripheral blood. The receptor was isolated from a man between 60 and 75 years old with COVID-19, enrolled during active disease. The CDR3 DNA sequence: TGTGCCAGCAGCCACCCGAGGACAGGCTACGAGCAGTACTTC. Protein product: CASSHPRTGYEQYF.